Each of the 30 T cell receptor beta chains below was sequenced from the same sample in a study of cytomegalovirus exposure and HLA in healthy donors. The PCR used 60 Vbeta and 13 Jbeta primers. Sequencing was performed with immunoSEQ multiplex PCR; in TCRdb, only in-frame clones are kept and a portion is missing. The sample comprises 250,000 to 350,000 clones, about nine tenths of which are singletons, and 3.5% to 4% rests with the top ten. Material: PBMCs. Source of these receptors: a man aged 40-49 years in good health and CMV-seropositive.

The V and J genes are TRBV5-6 and TRBJ1-2, with 8 bases identical to TRBD1. Trimming at V came to 3 bases and at J to 2 bases, leaving 6 bases not matched to a gene. The V gene's germline CDR1 is SGHDT and CDR2 YYEEEE. CDR3 length equals 15 residues. The CDR3 here is CASSSYRGLNYGYTF. CDR3 DNA sequence: TGTGCCAGCAGCTCCTACAGGGGGTTAAACTATGGCTACACCTTC.

The CDR3 spells CASSYLGQGGTDTQYF. The CDR3 DNA sequence: TGTGCCAGCAGTTACCTGGGACAGGGGGGCACAGATACGCAGTATTTT. The chain employs TRBV6-5 and TRBJ2-3; 11 bases agree with TRBD1. The CDR3 covers 16 residues. The germline V gene has CDR1 MNHEY and CDR2 SVGAGI. V trimming: 2 bases; J trimming: 1 base; junction bases outside the gene matches: 2.

This chain uses TRBV6-1 with TRBJ2-7; no firm D call. The V gene lost 2 bases and the J gene lost 2 bases, with 10 bases spanning the gap. The CDR3 is made up of 14 amino acids. The V gene's germline CDR1 is MNHNS and CDR2 SASEGT. DNA of the CDR3: TGTGCCAGCAGTGAACTTGGCCCAGCCTACGAGCAGTACTTC. This encodes CASSELGPAYEQYF.

Written as DNA, the CDR3 is TGTGCCAGCAGGCAGGGATCAGGGATAAATTCACCCCTCCACTTT. Translating gives CASRQGSGINSPLHF. This rearrangement joins TRBV27 to TRBJ1-6, with D perhaps matching TRBD1 (5 bases). With 6 bases removed from V and 7 bases from J, the gap between germline ends came to 16 bases. The CDR3 loop spans 15 amino acids. Germline values: CDR1 MNHEY, CDR2 SMNVEV (reference sequence).

Here the CDR3 reads CASSEYRGRETQYF. As DNA, the CDR3 is TGTGCCAGCAGTGAATACAGGGGTCGAGAGACCCAGTACTTC. V usage is TRBV25-1 and J usage is TRBJ2-5; the D gene is possibly TRBD1 (6 bases). This CDR3 comprises 14 residues. Trimming removed 0 bases from V and 4 bases from J, with 9 bases in between. Germline values: CDR1 MGHDK, CDR2 SYGVNS.

The chain couples TRBV7-9 to TRBJ2-1; 8 nucleotides agree with TRBD1. This CDR3 has 13 amino acids. CDR1 SEHNR and CDR2 FQNEAQ come from the germline V gene (reference sequence). V was clipped by 4 bases and J by 4 bases; unmatched bases: 0. The CDR3 DNA reads as TGTGCCAGCAGCTGGGACAGGTACAATGAGCAGTTCTTC. Translated, it gives CASSWDRYNEQFF.

The J gene is TRBJ2-5, the V gene TRBV6-6; weak D call: TRBD2 (5 bases). The germline V and J ends were trimmed by 8 bases and 2 bases, with 15 bases remaining between them. This CDR3 contains 14 residues. Germline V gene data show CDR1 as MNHNY and CDR2 as SVGAGI (reference sequence). The CDR3 reads CASGGFLGQETQYF. The CDR3 DNA reads as TGTGCCAGCGGAGGCTTCCTGGGTCAAGAGACCCAGTACTTC.

This clone was picked up one time. This rearrangement joins TRBV4-2 to TRBJ2-3; 8 bases are a match to TRBD2. The junction had 2 bases not matched to a gene; V was cut back by 0 bases and J by 0 bases. Germline V gives CDR1 LGHNA, CDR2 YNFKEQ. This CDR3 region has 16 residues. The CDR3 is CASSQEGTRSTDTQYF. The CDR3 region has the DNA TGTGCCAGCAGCCAAGAAGGGACTAGAAGCACAGATACGCAGTATTTT.

V usage is TRBV4-1 and J usage is TRBJ2-5; 11 bases fit TRBD1. The DNA end is a closer match to TRBJ2-7, so the J assignment may be wrong. CDR1 and CDR2 (germline): MGHRA, YSYEKL. The CDR3 extends over 16 amino acids. CDR3 DNA sequence: TGCGCCAGCAGCCAAAGGACAGGGGGCTTAGTCGACGAGCAGTACTTC. Translating gives CASSQRTGGLVDEQYF.

The sample holds a few counts of this clone. The chain uses TRBV6-5 and TRBJ2-1, with 11 nucleotides matching TRBD2. CDR1 and CDR2 from the germline V gene are MNHEY and SVGAGI. With V trimmed by 4 bases and J by 7 bases, 3 bases remained unmatched. The length of the CDR3 is 14 residues. Written as DNA, the CDR3 is TGTGCCAGCAGTTCGGGACTAGCGGCGAATGAGCAGTTCTTC. It is translated as CASSSGLAANEQFF.

The chain couples TRBV19 to TRBJ1-2; 9 bases align to TRBD1. Germline loops: CDR1 LNHDA, CDR2 SQIVND (reference sequence). V dropped 5 bases and J dropped 4; count of bases not matched to a gene: 14. This CDR3 contains 17 residues. This CDR3 reads CASSLGQGRLGTYGYTF. The DNA of the CDR3 is TGTGCCAGTAGTCTTGGACAGGGGCGACTTGGGACCTATGGCTACACCTTC. Drawing the rest from reference TRBV19 and TRBJ1-2, the complete variable domain is DGGITQSPKYLFRKEGQNVTLSCEQNLNHDAMYWYRQDPGQGLRLIYYSQIVNDFQKGDIAEGYSVSREKKESFPLTVTSAQKNPTAFYLCASSLGQGRLGTYGYTFGSGTRLTVV.

The rearrangement links TRBV7-3 to TRBJ2-7, with 11 bases aligning to TRBD1. After removal of 3 bases from V and 6 bases from J, the junction contained 4 bases not matched to a gene. CDR3 length: 14 amino acids. Germline CDR1 SGHTA, CDR2 FQGTGA. CDR3 protein: CASSFGQGAAEQYF. CDR3 DNA sequence: TGTGCCAGCAGCTTCGGACAGGGGGCGGCCGAGCAGTACTTC.

The chain recombines TRBV28 with TRBJ2-7, with 11 bases fitting TRBD2. CDR1 MDHEN and CDR2 SYDVKM come from the germline V gene. This CDR3 has 14 residues. J lost 0 bases, V lost 11 bases, and 6 bases had no gene match. CDR3 sequence reads: CAGITSGSSYEQYF. In nucleotides, the CDR3 is TGTGCCGGCATAACTAGCGGGAGCTCCTACGAGCAGTACTTC.

This chain links TRBV4-1 with TRBJ1-5; D may be TRBD1 (5 bases). Per the germline V gene, CDR1 is MGHRA and CDR2 is YSYEKL. V lost 3 bases, J lost 3 bases, and 12 bases lay in between. The CDR3 sequence is 15 residues long. The CDR3 spells CASSHGDRDNQPQHF. CDR3 sequence (DNA): TGCGCCAGCAGCCATGGAGACAGAGACAATCAGCCCCAGCATTTT.

The chain joins TRBV4-1 to TRBJ2-5, with 11 bases fitting TRBD2. This CDR3 is 16 amino acids long. Germline values: CDR1 MGHRA, CDR2 YSYEKL. V gave up 3 bases and J gave up 5 bases; unmatched junction bases: 8. DNA for the CDR3: TGCGCCAGCAGCCAGGGTAGCGGGAGGGCCGGGGAGACCCAGTACTTC. Translating it yields CASSQGSGRAGETQYF.

DNA of the CDR3: TGTGCCAGCAGCCTGGGGACAGGGTTGGGTCAGCCCCAGCATTTT. Encoded protein: CASSLGTGLGQPQHF. The rearrangement joins TRBV7-9 to TRBJ1-5; 9 bases map to TRBD1. The CDR3 is 15 residues long. The V gene end was trimmed by 5 bases and the J gene end by 6 bases; junction bases not matched to a gene: 8. Germline V gene data show CDR1 as SEHNR and CDR2 as FQNEAQ (reference sequence).

The chain carries TRBV4-3 and TRBJ2-5; 9 nucleotides match TRBD1. The closer fit of TRBJ2-7 to the DNA end suggests the J call may be wrong. CDR3 length: 13 residues. Germline V gives CDR1 LGHNA, CDR2 YSLEER. DNA for the CDR3: TGCGCCAGCAGCCAAGGGACAGGGGACGAGCAGTACTTC. Its translation: CASSQGTGDEQYF.

This clone appeared a few times. The V gene is TRBV7-2, the J gene TRBJ1-1; D perhaps matches TRBD1 (6 bases). This CDR3 comprises 17 residues. V was trimmed by 5 bases and J by 1 base, leaving 20 bases between them. Germline V gene data show CDR1 as SGHTA and CDR2 as FQGNSA. CDR3 nucleotides: TGTGCCAGCAGCCCCAAAGTGGGGGGGCTAAAGAACACTGAAGCTTTCTTT. Translation: CASSPKVGGLKNTEAFF.

The chain has TRBV2 and TRBJ1-1; tentative D call: TRBD1 (5 bases). The CDR3 contains 14 residues. V was pared by 9 bases and J by 2 bases, with 16 bases between. From germline, CDR1 is SNHLY and CDR2 FYNNEI. Here the CDR3 reads CARGKGPSNTEAFF. DNA for the CDR3: TGTGCCAGAGGGAAGGGGCCCAGTAACACTGAAGCTTTCTTT.

This clone was detected only a few times. This chain joins TRBV28 and TRBJ2-5, with 12 nucleotides matching TRBD2. CDR1 is MDHEN and CDR2 is SYDVKM in the germline V gene. V gave up 5 bases and J gave up 5 bases; unmatched junction bases: 9. The length of the CDR3 is 16 residues. The CDR3 nucleotides are TGTGCCAGCAGTCCCCCCCGACTAGCGGGAGCGGAGACCCAGTACTTC. Translated, it gives CASSPPRLAGAETQYF. The complete variable domain, with remaining parts taken from reference TRBV28 and TRBJ2-5, reads DVKVTQSSRYLVKRTGEKVFLECVQDMDHENMFWYRQDPGLGLRLIYFSYDVKMKEKGDIPEGYSVSREKKERFSLILESASTNQTSMYLCASSPPRLAGAETQYFGPGTRLLVL.

This clone was detected a few times. The V call is TRBV28, the J call TRBJ1-4; a possible D gene is TRBD1 (6 bases). Germline assignment: CDR1 MDHEN and CDR2 SYDVKM. Trimming shortened V by 7 bases and J by 4 bases, and 13 bases separated the two germline ends. This CDR3 region has 14 residues. In nucleotides, the CDR3 is TGTGCCAGCATCTCGACAGGCCGTAATGAAAAACTGTTTTTT. Translated: CASISTGRNEKLFF.

The chain links TRBV11-3 to TRBJ2-7; maybe TRBD1 (6 bases). The CDR3 consists of 15 residues. V was clipped by 5 bases and J by 6 bases, with 20 bases between them. The germline V gene encodes CDR1 SGHNT and CDR2 YENEEA. CDR3 coding DNA: TGTGCCAGCAGCGAAGAAGCAGGGGCCACTGCCGAGCAGTACTTC. Translating it yields CASSEEAGATAEQYF.

The rearrangement links TRBV9 to TRBJ2-2, with D possibly TRBD1 on 5 matching bases. Germline V gene lookup returns CDR1 SGDLS and CDR2 YYNGEE. V lost 1 base and J lost 6, with 10 bases in between. This CDR3 region has 14 residues. CDR3 sequence: CASSVSGSAGELFF. The CDR3 DNA sequence: TGTGCCAGCAGCGTATCAGGGTCGGCCGGGGAGCTGTTTTTT.

Points on this clone: Other DNA sequences of this sample code for an identical CDR3. The chain employs TRBV27 and TRBJ1-2, with D maybe TRBD1 (6 bases). Per germline, CDR1 MNHEY and CDR2 SMNVEV (reference sequence). This CDR3 spans 13 amino acids. V was trimmed by 2 bases and J by 4 bases, leaving 8 bases between them. In nucleotides, the CDR3 is TGTGCCAGCAGTTTAACAGGGAGCTATGGCTACACCTTC. Protein sequence: CASSLTGSYGYTF.

The V gene is TRBV7-9, the J gene TRBJ2-1; D perhaps matches TRBD2 (6 bases). CDR3 size: 13 residues. CDR1 is SEHNR, CDR2 FQNEAQ, per germline (reference sequence). V was cut by 11 bases and J by 8 bases, with 19 bases left in between. The CDR3 DNA reads TGTGCCCATGGGGCGGGATCTGGCGATGAGCAGTTCTTC. It is translated as CAHGAGSGDEQFF.

The chain has TRBV28 and TRBJ1-1; maybe TRBD1 (5 bases). The CDR3 consists of 14 residues. Trimming pared 6 bases from V and 1 base from J, leaving 12 bases between. Germline V lookup: CDR1 MDHEN, CDR2 SYDVKM. The CDR3: CASRGSGGNTEAFF. CDR3 nucleotide sequence: TGTGCCAGCAGGGGAAGCGGGGGGAACACTGAAGCTTTCTTT.

This clone was seen a handful of times. This chain joins TRBV5-6 and TRBJ2-3; the match to TRBD1 covers 7 bases. With V trimmed by 4 bases and J by 4 bases, 3 bases remained unmatched. The CDR3 is 13 amino acids. Germline CDR1 is SGHDT and CDR2 is YYEEEE. CDR3 amino acids: CASSRQGADTQYF. In nucleotides, the CDR3 is TGTGCCAGCAGCCGACAGGGCGCAGATACGCAGTATTTT. The variable domain in full, completed from reference TRBV5-6 and TRBJ2-3, reads DAGVTQSPTHLIKTRGQQVTLRCSPKSGHDTVSWYQQALGQGPQFIFQYYEEEERQRGNFPDRFSGHQFPNYSSELNVNALLLGDSALYLCASSRQGADTQYFGPGTRLTVL.

V and J are TRBV5-1 and TRBJ2-3, with D uncertain. Between the trimmed V and J ends, which lost 2 bases and 0 bases, there was a span of 10 bases. The CDR3 spans 15 residues. Germline values: CDR1 SGHRS, CDR2 YFSETQ. CDR3 amino acids: CASSFYRPSTDTQYF. In nucleotides, the CDR3 is TGCGCCAGCAGCTTTTACAGACCTAGCACAGATACGCAGTATTTT.

The chain recombines TRBV6-5 with TRBJ1-1; 7 bases are a match to TRBD1. V lost 5 bases to trimming and J lost 2 bases; unmatched junction nucleotides: 5. Germline CDR1 reads MNHEY; CDR2 reads SVGAGI. The CDR3 loop spans 14 amino acids. The CDR3: CASSPGTANTEAFF. The CDR3, as DNA: TGTGCCAGCAGTCCCGGGACAGCTAACACTGAAGCTTTCTTT.

In this sample, this clone turned up once. V is TRBV2 and J is TRBJ2-7, with 10 bases aligning to TRBD2. The J segment lost 1 base and the V segment lost 6 bases, leaving 12 bases of the junction unmatched. The CDR3 is 17 amino acids. Germline values: CDR1 SNHLY, CDR2 FYNNEI. As DNA, the CDR3 is TGTGCCAGCAGCAAAAAGTTTTGGACTAGCGGTTCCTACGAGCAGTACTTC. This gives the protein CASSKKFWTSGSYEQYF.